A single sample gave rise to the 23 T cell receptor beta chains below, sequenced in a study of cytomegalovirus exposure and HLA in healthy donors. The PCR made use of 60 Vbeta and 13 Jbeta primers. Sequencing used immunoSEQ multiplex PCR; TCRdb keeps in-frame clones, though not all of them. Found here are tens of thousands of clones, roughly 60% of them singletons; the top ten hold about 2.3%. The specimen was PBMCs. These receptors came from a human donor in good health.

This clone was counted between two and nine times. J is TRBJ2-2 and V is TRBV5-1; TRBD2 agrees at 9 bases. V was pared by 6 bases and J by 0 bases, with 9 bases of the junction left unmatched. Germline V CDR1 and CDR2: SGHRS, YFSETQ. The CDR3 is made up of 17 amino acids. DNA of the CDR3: TGCGCCAGCAAAACCCTAGCGGGGCAGACGAACACCGGGGAGCTGTTTTTT. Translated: CASKTLAGQTNTGELFF.

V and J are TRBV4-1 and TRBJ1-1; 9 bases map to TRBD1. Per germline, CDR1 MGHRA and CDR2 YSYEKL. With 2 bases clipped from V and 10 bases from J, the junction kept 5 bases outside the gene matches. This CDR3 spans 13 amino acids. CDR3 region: CASSQTGGFGAFF. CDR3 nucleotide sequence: TGCGCCAGCAGCCAAACAGGGGGCTTTGGAGCTTTCTTT.

The CDR3 DNA is TGTGCCTCCAACTACGCGGGGGGCAACCAGAACACTGAAGCTTTCTTT. This translates into CASNYAGGNQNTEAFF. The V call is TRBV30, the J call TRBJ1-1; possibly TRBD1 for D (6 bases). In germline, CDR1 is GTSNPN, CDR2 SVGIG (reference sequence). The CDR3 is made up of 16 amino acids. The V end was cut by 7 bases, the J end by 1 base, with 22 bases between.

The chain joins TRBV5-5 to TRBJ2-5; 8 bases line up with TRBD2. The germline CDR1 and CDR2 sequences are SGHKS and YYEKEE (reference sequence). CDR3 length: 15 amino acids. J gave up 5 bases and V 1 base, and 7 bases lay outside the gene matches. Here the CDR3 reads CASSLSPGGRETQYF. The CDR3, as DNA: TGTGCCAGCAGCTTGTCGCCGGGAGGGAGGGAGACCCAGTACTTC.

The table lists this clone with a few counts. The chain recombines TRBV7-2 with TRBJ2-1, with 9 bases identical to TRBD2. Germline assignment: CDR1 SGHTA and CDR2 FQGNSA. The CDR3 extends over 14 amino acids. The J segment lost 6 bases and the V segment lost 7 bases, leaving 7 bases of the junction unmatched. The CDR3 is CASILSGGFNEQFF. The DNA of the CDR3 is TGTGCCAGCATCCTTAGCGGGGGATTCAATGAGCAGTTCTTC.

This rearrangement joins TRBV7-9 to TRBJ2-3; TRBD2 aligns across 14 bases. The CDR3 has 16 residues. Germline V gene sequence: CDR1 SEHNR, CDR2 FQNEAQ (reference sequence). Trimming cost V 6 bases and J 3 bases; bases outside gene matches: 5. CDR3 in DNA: TGTGCCAGCAGTTTTGGACTAGCGGGGGGTACAGATACGCAGTATTTT. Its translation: CASSFGLAGGTDTQYF.

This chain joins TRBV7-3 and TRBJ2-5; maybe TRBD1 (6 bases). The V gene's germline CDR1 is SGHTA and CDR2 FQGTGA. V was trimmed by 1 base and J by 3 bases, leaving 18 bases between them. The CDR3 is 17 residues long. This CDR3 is CASSLRGKQGTEETQYF. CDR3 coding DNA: TGTGCCAGCAGCTTAAGGGGAAAACAGGGAACCGAAGAGACCCAGTACTTC. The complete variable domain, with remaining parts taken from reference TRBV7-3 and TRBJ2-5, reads GAGVSQTPSNKVTEKGKYVELRCDPISGHTALYWYRQSLGQGPEFLIYFQGTGAADDSGLPNDRFFAVRPEGSVSTLKIQRTERGDSAVYLCASSLRGKQGTEETQYFGPGTRLLVL.

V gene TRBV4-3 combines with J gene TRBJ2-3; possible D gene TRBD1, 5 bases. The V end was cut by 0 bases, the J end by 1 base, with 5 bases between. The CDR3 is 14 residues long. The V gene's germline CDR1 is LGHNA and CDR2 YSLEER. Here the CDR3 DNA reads TGCGCCAGCAGCCAAGAAGGGGGCACAGATACGCAGTATTTT. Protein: CASSQEGGTDTQYF.

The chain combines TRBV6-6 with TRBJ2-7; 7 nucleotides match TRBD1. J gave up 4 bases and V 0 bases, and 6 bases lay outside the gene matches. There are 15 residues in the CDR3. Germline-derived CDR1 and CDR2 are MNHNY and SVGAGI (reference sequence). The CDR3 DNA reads TGTGCCAGCAGTTACTCGAAGGCACAGGGGTACGAGCAGTACTTC. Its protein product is CASSYSKAQGYEQYF.

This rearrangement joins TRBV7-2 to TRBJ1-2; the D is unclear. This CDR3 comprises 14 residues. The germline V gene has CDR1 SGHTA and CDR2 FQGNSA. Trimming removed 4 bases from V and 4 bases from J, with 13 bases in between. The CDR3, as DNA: TGTGCCAGCAGCTCGCACCGAGGCCTCTATGGCTACACCTTC. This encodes CASSSHRGLYGYTF.

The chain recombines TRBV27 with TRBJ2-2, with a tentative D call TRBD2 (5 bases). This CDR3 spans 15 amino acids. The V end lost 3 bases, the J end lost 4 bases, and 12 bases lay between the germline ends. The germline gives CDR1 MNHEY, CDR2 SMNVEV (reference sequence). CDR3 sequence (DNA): TGTGCCAGCAGTTTCTGGCTAGCCAGCACCGGGGAGCTGTTTTTT. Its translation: CASSFWLASTGELFF.

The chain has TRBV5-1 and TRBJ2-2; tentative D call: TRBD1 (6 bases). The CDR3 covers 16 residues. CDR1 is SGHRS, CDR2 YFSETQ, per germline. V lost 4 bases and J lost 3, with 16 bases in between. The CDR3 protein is CASSPGAVKDTGELFF. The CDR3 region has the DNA TGCGCCAGCAGCCCAGGGGCAGTCAAAGACACCGGGGAGCTGTTTTTT. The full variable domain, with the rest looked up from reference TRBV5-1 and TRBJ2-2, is KAGVTQTPRYLIKTRGQQVTLSCSPISGHRSVSWYQQTPGQGLQFLFEYFSETQRNKGNFPGRFSGRQFSNSRSEMNVSTLELGDSALYLCASSPGAVKDTGELFFGEGSRLTVL.

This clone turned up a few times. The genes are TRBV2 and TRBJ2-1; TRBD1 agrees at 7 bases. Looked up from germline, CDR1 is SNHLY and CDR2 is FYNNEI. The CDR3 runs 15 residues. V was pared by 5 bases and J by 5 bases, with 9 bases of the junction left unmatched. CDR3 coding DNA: TGTGCCAGCAGTATCGACAGGGAAATGAACAATGAGCAGTTCTTC. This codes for CASSIDREMNNEQFF.

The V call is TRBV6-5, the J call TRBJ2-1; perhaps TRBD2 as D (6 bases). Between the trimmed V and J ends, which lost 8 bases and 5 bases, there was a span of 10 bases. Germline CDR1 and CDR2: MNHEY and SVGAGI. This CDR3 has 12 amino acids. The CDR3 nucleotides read TGTGCCAGCGGGGGGAACAACAATGAGCAGTTCTTC. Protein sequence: CASGGNNNEQFF.

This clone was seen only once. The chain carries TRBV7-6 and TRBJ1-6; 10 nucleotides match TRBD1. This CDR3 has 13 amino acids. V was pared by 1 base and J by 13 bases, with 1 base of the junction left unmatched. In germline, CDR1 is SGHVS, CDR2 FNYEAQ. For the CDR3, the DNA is TGTGCCAGCAGCTTAGGGGGACAGGGGCCCCTCCACTTT. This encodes CASSLGGQGPLHF.

Written as DNA, the CDR3 is TGCGCCAGCAGCCAAGTATTCGGGGTGGATGAAAAACTGTTTTTT. Protein sequence: CASSQVFGVDEKLFF. The V call is TRBV4-3, the J call TRBJ1-4; D is ambiguous. CDR3 length: 15 amino acids. Germline V gene data show CDR1 as LGHNA and CDR2 as YSLEER. Trimming took off 1 base at V and 6 bases at J, with 12 bases between the two ends.

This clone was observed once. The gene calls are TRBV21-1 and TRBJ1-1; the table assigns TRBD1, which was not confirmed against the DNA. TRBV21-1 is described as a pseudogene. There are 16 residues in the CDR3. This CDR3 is CASSKARGHPLCGAFF. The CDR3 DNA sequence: TGTGCCAGCAGCAAAGCAAGGGGGCACCCTTTATGCGGAGCTTTCTTT.

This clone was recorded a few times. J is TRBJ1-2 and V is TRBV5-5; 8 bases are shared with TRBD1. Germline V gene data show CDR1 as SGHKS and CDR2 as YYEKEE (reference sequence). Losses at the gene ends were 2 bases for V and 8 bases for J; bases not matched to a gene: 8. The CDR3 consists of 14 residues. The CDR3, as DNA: TGTGCCAGCAGCTTTGGAGTTGGACAGGGCGGCTACACCTTC. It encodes CASSFGVGQGGYTF.

The CDR3 DNA is TGTGCCAGCAGCTTCGGACGGGACAGGGGGTCGGATTTCCAAGAGACCCAGTACTTC. It specifies CASSFGRDRGSDFQETQYF. The chain joins TRBV5-6 to TRBJ2-5; 11 positions agree with TRBD1. V trimming: 2 bases; J trimming: 1 base; junction bases outside the gene matches: 13. Germline-derived CDR1 and CDR2 are SGHDT and YYEEEE. CDR3 length: 19 residues.

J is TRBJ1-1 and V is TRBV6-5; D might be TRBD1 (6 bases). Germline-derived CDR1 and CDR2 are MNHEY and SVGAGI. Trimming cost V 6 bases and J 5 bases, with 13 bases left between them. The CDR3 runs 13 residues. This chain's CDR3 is CASSATGSTEAFF. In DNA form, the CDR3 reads TGTGCCAGCAGCGCAACAGGGTCAACTGAAGCTTTCTTT.

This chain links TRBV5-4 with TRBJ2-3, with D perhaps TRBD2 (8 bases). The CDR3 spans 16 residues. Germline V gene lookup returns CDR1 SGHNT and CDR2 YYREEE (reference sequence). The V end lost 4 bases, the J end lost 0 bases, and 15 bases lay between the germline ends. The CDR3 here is CASSPGGTVSTDTQYF. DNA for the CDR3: TGTGCCAGCAGCCCGGGGGGGACAGTAAGCACAGATACGCAGTATTTT.

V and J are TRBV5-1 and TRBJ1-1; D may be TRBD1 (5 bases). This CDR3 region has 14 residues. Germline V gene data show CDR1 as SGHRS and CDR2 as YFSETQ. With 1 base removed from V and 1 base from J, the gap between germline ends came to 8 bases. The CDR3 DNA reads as TGCGCCAGCAGCTTGACCGGACAGAACACTGAAGCTTTCTTT. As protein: CASSLTGQNTEAFF.

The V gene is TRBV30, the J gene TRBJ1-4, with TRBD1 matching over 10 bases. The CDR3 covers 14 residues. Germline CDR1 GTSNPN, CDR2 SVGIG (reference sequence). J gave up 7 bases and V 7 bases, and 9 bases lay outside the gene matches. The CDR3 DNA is TGTGCCTTCGGGACCGGGACAGGGGTTGAAAAACTGTTTTTT. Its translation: CAFGTGTGVEKLFF. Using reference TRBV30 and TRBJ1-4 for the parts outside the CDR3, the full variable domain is SQTIHQWPATLVQPVGSPLSLECTVEGTSNPNLYWYRQAAGRGLQLLFYSVGIGQISSEVPQNLSASRPQDRQFILSSKKLLLSDSGFYLCAFGTGTGVEKLFFGSGTQLSVL.